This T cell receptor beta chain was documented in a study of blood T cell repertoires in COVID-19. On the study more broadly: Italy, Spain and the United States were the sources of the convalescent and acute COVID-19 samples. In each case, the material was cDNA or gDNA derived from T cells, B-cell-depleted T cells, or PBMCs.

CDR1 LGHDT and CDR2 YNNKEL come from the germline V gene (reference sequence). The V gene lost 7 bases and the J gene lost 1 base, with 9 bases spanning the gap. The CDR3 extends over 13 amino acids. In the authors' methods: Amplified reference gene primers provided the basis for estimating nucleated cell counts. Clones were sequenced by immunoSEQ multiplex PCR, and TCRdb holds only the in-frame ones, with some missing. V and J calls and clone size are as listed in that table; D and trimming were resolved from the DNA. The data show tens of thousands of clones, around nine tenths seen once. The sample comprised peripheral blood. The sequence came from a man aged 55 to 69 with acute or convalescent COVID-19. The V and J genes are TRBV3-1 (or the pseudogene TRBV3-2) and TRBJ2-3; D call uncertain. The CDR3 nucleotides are TGTGCCAGCATGAGGTGGGGCACAGATACGCAGTATTTT. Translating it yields CASMRWGTDTQYF.